This T cell receptor beta chain was observed in a study of beta chain features in type 1 diabetes. Study-wide points: Any HLA type influence on TCRB rearrangement was left unresolved here. Type 1 diabetes patients had moderately but significantly shorter TCRB CDR3s in all four CD4+ subsets.

Of the isolated RNA, all was reverse transcribed, and so the sequenced material was expressed TCRB transcripts. Clones were sequenced by immunoSEQ multiplex PCR, and TCRdb holds only the in-frame ones, with some missing. The data contain 200,000 to 300,000 clones, 14% of them seen just once; the ten biggest clones take up about 0.03%. The germline CDR1 and CDR2 sequences are SGDLS and YYNGEE. The CDR3 runs to 15 residues. V gave up 3 bases and J gave up 4 bases, with 14 bases separating them. Sorting produced populations that all topped 95% purity. This clone was counted a single time. Its antigen is unidentified.

Sequencing input: naive CD4+ T cells from blood. The TCR originated in a woman aged 40 to 50 in good health. The chain couples TRBV9 to TRBJ2-1; D unclear. The CDR3 protein is CASSAPGGIYNEQFF. The CDR3 nucleotides are TGTGCCAGCAGCGCGCCCGGCGGCATATACAATGAGCAGTTCTTC.